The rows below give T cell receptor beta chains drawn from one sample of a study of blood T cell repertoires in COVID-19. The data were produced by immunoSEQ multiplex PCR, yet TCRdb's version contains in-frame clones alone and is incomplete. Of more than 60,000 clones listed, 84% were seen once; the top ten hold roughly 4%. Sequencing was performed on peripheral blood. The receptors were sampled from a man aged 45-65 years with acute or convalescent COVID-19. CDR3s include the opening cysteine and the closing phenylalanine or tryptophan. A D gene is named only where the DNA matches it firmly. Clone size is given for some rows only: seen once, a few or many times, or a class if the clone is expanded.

CASSLGDRGNEQYF	TGTGCCAGCAGCTTAGGGGACAGGGGCAACGAGCAGTACTTC	TRBJ2-7	TRBV13	.	TRBD1
CAISEKGVTNEKLFF	TGTGCCATCAGTGAAAAGGGGGTAACTAATGAAAAACTGTTTTTT	TRBJ1-4	TRBV10-3	.	.
CASSLAAFPYEQYF	TGTGCCAGCAGCCTGGCGGCCTTCCCCTACGAGCAGTACTTC	TRBJ2-7	TRBV7-2	.	.
CASSRKAPLAGENTDTQYF	TGCGCCAGCAGCCGAAAAGCCCCCCTAGCGGGAGAAAACACAGATACGCAGTATTTT	TRBJ2-3	TRBV4-1	.	TRBD2
CATSEGRTGRDIQYF	TGTGCCACCAGTGAGGGACGGACAGGGAGGGACATTCAGTACTTC	TRBJ2-4	TRBV24-1	.	.
CASSQGTGAGELFF	TGTGCCAGCAGCCAGGGTACAGGGGCCGGGGAGCTGTTTTTT	TRBJ2-2	TRBV9	.	TRBD1
CASRRDRRGNQPQHF	TGTGCCAGCAGAAGGGACAGGAGGGGGAATCAGCCCCAGCATTTT	TRBJ1-5	TRBV6-5	.	TRBD1
CASSGRTGGLDGYTF	TGTGCCAGCAGTGGCCGGACAGGGGGCTTAGATGGCTACACCTTC	TRBJ1-2	TRBV6-2/TRBV6-3	.	TRBD1
CASSSFTGYNSPLHF	TGTGCCAGCAGCTCGTTTACAGGGTATAATTCACCCCTCCACTTT	TRBJ1-6	TRBV7-9	once	.
CASSQVGVMNTEAFF	TGTGCCAGCAGCCAAGTCGGGGTAATGAACACTGAAGCTTTCTTT	TRBJ1-1	TRBV14	.	.
CASSATSGRAGYQETQYF	TGTGCCAGCAGCGCAACTAGCGGGAGGGCCGGGTACCAAGAGACCCAGTACTTC	TRBJ2-5	TRBV5-4	.	TRBD2
CASSNPGYVTEAFF	TGTGCCAGCAGTAACCCGGGATACGTTACTGAAGCTTTCTTT	TRBJ1-1	TRBV6-5	.	.
CASSELTGFSEAFF	TGTGCCAGCAGCGAATTGACAGGGTTTTCTGAAGCTTTCTTT	TRBJ1-1	TRBV9	.	TRBD1
CAIQGGQNEKLFF	TGTGCCATACAAGGGGGACAGAATGAAAAACTGTTTTTT	TRBJ1-4	TRBV28	.	TRBD1
CASSQEVSYREEGAFF	TGTGCCAGCAGCCAAGAAGTCAGCTACAGAGAGGAGGGAGCTTTCTTT	TRBJ1-1	TRBV3-1/TRBV3-2	.	.
CASSSQGRLLQETQYF	TGTGCCAGCAGCTCCCAGGGGCGGCTTCTCCAAGAGACCCAGTACTTC	TRBJ2-5	TRBV13	.	.
CASKDRGYEQYF	TGTGCCAGCAAGGACAGGGGCTACGAGCAGTACTTC	TRBJ2-7	TRBV2	once	TRBD1
CASSRPGLAGGYEQFF	TGTGCCAGCAGCCGTCCTGGACTAGCGGGAGGGTATGAGCAGTTCTTC	TRBJ2-1	TRBV5-4	.	TRBD2
CSVQRDRVNEQYF	TGCAGCGTCCAGAGGGACAGGGTAAACGAGCAGTACTTC	TRBJ2-7	TRBV29-1	few	TRBD1
CASSPSQDTEAFF	TGTGCCAGCTCACCCTCGCAGGACACTGAAGCTTTCTTT	TRBJ1-1	TRBV18	few	.
CASSYSYAQGKETQYF	TGTGCCAGCAGTTACTCCTATGCACAGGGGAAAGAGACCCAGTACTTC	TRBJ2-5	TRBV6-2/TRBV6-3	.	TRBD1
CASSPGQGGQETQYF	TGCGCCAGCAGCCCAGGACAGGGGGGTCAAGAGACCCAGTACTTC	TRBJ2-5	TRBV5-1	.	TRBD1
CASSTGGNSPLHF	TGTGCCAGCAGCACGGGAGGCAATTCACCCCTCCACTTT	TRBJ1-6	TRBV7-2	.	.
CASSQVTWPLEKLFF	TGTGCCAGCAGCCAAGTTACGTGGCCCCTCGAAAAACTGTTTTTT	TRBJ1-4	TRBV3-1/TRBV3-2	few	.
CASSSVQGVRQFF	TGTGCCAGCAGTTCCGTACAGGGGGTTCGGCAGTTCTTC	TRBJ2-1	TRBV12-3/TRBV12-4	.	TRBD1
CALKPGQDFSHSPLHF	TGTGCCTTGAAGCCGGGACAGGATTTCTCCCATTCACCCCTCCACTTT	TRBJ1-6	TRBV30	few	TRBD1
CAISETGGSGEQFF	TGTGCCATCAGTGAGACGGGAGGGTCAGGTGAGCAGTTCTTC	TRBJ2-1	TRBV10-3	.	TRBD2
CASSPHREVNTEAFF	TGTGCCAGCAGCCCCCACAGGGAAGTGAACACTGAAGCTTTCTTT	TRBJ1-1	TRBV4-2	few	.
CASNLDRGLGQPQHF	TGTGCCAGTAACCTCGACAGGGGGTTGGGTCAGCCCCAGCATTTT	TRBJ1-5	TRBV19	.	TRBD1
CATSALAGYNEQFF	TGTGCCACCAGTGCCTTAGCGGGATACAATGAGCAGTTCTTC	TRBJ2-1	TRBV24-1	.	TRBD2
CASSPGFSGANVLTF	TGTGCCAGCAGCCCGGGTTTCTCTGGGGCCAACGTCCTGACTTTC	TRBJ2-6	TRBV11-3	.	.
CASNNGVYNEQFF	TGTGCCAGCAATAATGGAGTCTACAATGAGCAGTTCTTC	TRBJ2-1	TRBV6-5	.	.
CASSSFGSYEQYF	TGTGCCAGCAGCTCATTCGGCTCCTACGAGCAGTACTTC	TRBJ2-7	TRBV7-2	few	.
CASSYSYGAEGEQFF	TGTGCCAGCAGTTACTCGTACGGGGCGGAGGGTGAGCAGTTCTTC	TRBJ2-1	TRBV6-5	few	.
CASSSGPGTPNYEQYF	TGTGCCAGCAGCTCGGGGCCGGGGACACCGAACTACGAGCAGTACTTC	TRBJ2-7	TRBV7-8	.	.
CASSFNGQGGETQYF	TGCGCCAGCAGCTTTAATGGACAGGGCGGGGAGACCCAGTACTTC	TRBJ2-5	TRBV5-1	.	TRBD1
CATSVGQGSGTDTQYF	TGTGCCACCAGCGTAGGACAGGGCTCGGGCACAGATACGCAGTATTTT	TRBJ2-3	TRBV15	.	TRBD1
CASSHPTRGGGTEAFF	TGCGCCAGCAGCCACCCGACCCGGGGTGGTGGCACTGAAGCTTTCTTT	TRBJ1-1	TRBV4-1	.	.
CASSQDQQGVRKETQYF	TGTGCCAGCAGCCAAGATCAACAGGGAGTGAGGAAAGAGACCCAGTACTTC	TRBJ2-5	TRBV4-2	.	.
CASTTDWETQYF	TGTGCCAGTACGACTGATTGGGAGACCCAGTACTTC	TRBJ2-5	TRBV12-3/TRBV12-4	.	.
CASSQVIQGGEKLFF	TGCGCCAGCAGCCAAGTAATACAGGGTGGTGAAAAACTGTTTTTT	TRBJ1-4	TRBV4-3	.	.
CASSPVGSSYNSPLHF	TGTGCCAGCAGTCCCGTCGGGAGCTCCTATAATTCACCCCTCCACTTT	TRBJ1-6	TRBV28	.	.
CASKGGGYNSPLHF	TGTGCCAGCAAGGGAGGGGGCTATAATTCACCCCTCCACTTT	TRBJ1-6	TRBV28	.	.
CASSANPGQGARGYTF	TGTGCCAGCAGCGCAAACCCGGGACAGGGGGCGCGGGGCTACACCTTC	TRBJ1-2	TRBV7-2	.	TRBD1
CASSLSAGRTEAFF	TGTGCCAGCAGTTTATCGGCAGGGAGGACTGAAGCTTTCTTT	TRBJ1-1	TRBV6-5	once	.
CASSYTGGPQETQYF	TGTGCCAGCAGTTATACAGGGGGTCCCCAAGAGACCCAGTACTTC	TRBJ2-5	TRBV11-2	.	TRBD1
CASSLSGQGATDTQYF	TGTGCCAGCAGTTTATCTGGGCAGGGGGCAACAGATACGCAGTATTTT	TRBJ2-3	TRBV27	once	TRBD1
CASSLYPETQYF	TGTGCCAGCAGCCTATATCCGGAGACCCAGTACTTC	TRBJ2-5	TRBV3-1/TRBV3-2	.	.
CASSLSRQGNEQFF	TGCGCCAGCAGCTTGTCACGACAGGGGAATGAGCAGTTCTTC	TRBJ2-1	TRBV5-1	.	TRBD1
CASSQSGGQPQHF	TGTGCCAGCAGCCAATCGGGGGGTCAGCCCCAGCATTTT	TRBJ1-5	TRBV16	few	.
CASSPGQGLSQETQYF	TGTGCCAGCAGCCCAGGACAGGGCTTGAGCCAAGAGACCCAGTACTTC	TRBJ2-5	TRBV6-6	once	TRBD1